This T cell receptor (beta chain) was sequenced during a study of T cells in localized non-small cell lung cancer. Trimming took off 2 bases at V and 5 bases at J, with 8 bases between the two ends. This CDR3 region has 14 residues. Germline V gives CDR1 SGDLS, CDR2 YYNGEE. Here immunoSEQ multiplex PCR was the method, and the copy in TCRdb shows in-frame clones only, minus some. The table shows tens of thousands of clones, with roughly nine tenths occurring only once. This sample comprised peripheral blood, obtained before any cancer treatment. This rearrangement joins TRBV9 to TRBJ1-6; tentative D call: TRBD1 (5 bases). This TCR was recovered from a male donor at least 60 years old with stage III squamous cell lung carcinoma. The CDR3 loop reads CASSVREDNSPLHF. The CDR3 DNA follows: TGTGCCAGCAGCGTCAGGGAGGATAATTCACCCCTCCACTTT.